The 24 T cell receptor beta chains below all came from one sample that was sequenced in a study of cytomegalovirus exposure and HLA in healthy donors. PCR amplification relied on 60 Vbeta primers (plus 13 Jbeta primers). TCRdb's table, derived via immunoSEQ multiplex PCR, lists solely in-frame clones and lacks some. The table shows about 160,000 clones, with about three quarters occurring only once. The sequenced material came from PBMCs. The receptors were gathered from a woman in her fifties or sixties in good health and CMV-seropositive.

The rearrangement uses TRBV7-6 and TRBJ2-5; no reliable D call. Trimming took 5 bases from V and 5 from J, leaving 6 bases between them. The CDR3 extends over 11 amino acids. CDR1 and CDR2 from the germline V gene are SGHVS and FNYEAQ. In DNA form, the CDR3 reads TGTGCCAGCAGCCTAAGTGAGACCCAGTACTTC. This codes for CASSLSETQYF.

J is TRBJ2-7 and V is TRBV5-4; 9 bases align to TRBD2. Germline CDR1 reads SGHNT; CDR2 reads YYREEE (reference sequence). The CDR3 extends over 15 amino acids. With 4 bases clipped from V and 3 bases from J, the junction kept 8 bases outside the gene matches. CDR3 in amino acids: CASSASGGSFYEQYF. In DNA, the CDR3 is TGTGCCAGCAGCGCGAGCGGGGGGTCCTTCTACGAGCAGTACTTC.

V and J are TRBV5-6 and TRBJ2-2; the match to TRBD1 covers 7 bases. Germline V gene data show CDR1 as SGHDT and CDR2 as YYEEEE. This CDR3 region has 16 residues. V dropped 4 bases and J dropped 7; count of bases not matched to a gene: 13. The CDR3 is CASSHNGRGRSGELFF. The CDR3 DNA is TGTGCCAGCAGCCATAACGGTAGGGGGCGAAGCGGGGAGCTGTTTTTT.

This clone was counted a single time. This rearrangement joins TRBV28 to TRBJ2-3, with D perhaps matching TRBD1 (6 bases). The CDR3 runs 15 residues. V lost 5 bases and J 2 bases, leaving 14 bases between the germline ends. The germline gives CDR1 MDHEN, CDR2 SYDVKM. CDR3 in DNA: TGTGCCAGCAGTCCCCAAGGACAGTTCACAGATACGCAGTATTTT. This sequence encodes CASSPQGQFTDTQYF.

The chain carries TRBV6-1 and TRBJ1-2; D is possibly TRBD1 (5 bases). The CDR3 sequence is 13 residues long. V shed 6 bases and J shed 2 bases, with 10 bases lying between them. Germline lookup yields CDR1 MNHNS and CDR2 SASEGT. Here the CDR3 reads CASSRTKNYGYTF. DNA for the CDR3: TGTGCCAGCAGCCGGACAAAGAACTATGGCTACACCTTC.

The gene calls are TRBV29-1 and TRBJ1-3; D uncertain. V was pared by 4 bases and J by 3 bases, with 10 bases between. This CDR3 comprises 13 residues. Germline V gives CDR1 SQVTM, CDR2 ANQGSEA. The CDR3 loop is CSVAQAFGNTIYF. As DNA, the CDR3 is TGCAGCGTTGCCCAGGCATTTGGAAACACCATATATTTT.

V is TRBV10-2 and J is TRBJ1-5, with TRBD1 matching over 8 bases. Germline assignment: CDR1 WSHSY and CDR2 SAAADI. V lost 10 bases, J lost 5 bases, and 4 bases stayed unmatched. This CDR3 has 12 residues. This chain's CDR3 is CATRTGYQPQHF. CDR3 DNA: TGCGCCACCCGGACAGGGTATCAGCCCCAGCATTTT.

In its sample, this clone was seen once. This chain links TRBV10-3 with TRBJ2-3; 7 bases line up with TRBD2. CDR1 is ENHRY and CDR2 is SYGVKD in the germline V gene. This CDR3 is built from 15 residues. Trimming removed 8 bases from V and 0 bases from J; junction bases left unmatched: 8. The CDR3 region has the DNA TGTGCCATCGGGGAGGGCGGGGAAAGCACAGATACGCAGTATTTT. Its translation: CAIGEGGESTDTQYF.

The CDR3 spells CSVEGTGVLGIDTQYF. In nucleotides, the CDR3 is TGCAGCGTTGAAGGGACAGGGGTTTTAGGTATAGATACGCAGTATTTT. The chain links TRBV29-1 to TRBJ2-3; TRBD1 matches 9 bases. The CDR3 runs to 16 residues. The V gene end was trimmed by 1 base and the J gene end by 5 bases; junction bases not matched to a gene: 10. Germline values: CDR1 SQVTM, CDR2 ANQGSEA.

The V and J genes are TRBV2 and TRBJ2-2, with a possible D match to TRBD1 (5 bases). This CDR3 spans 15 amino acids. Germline V gene lookup returns CDR1 SNHLY and CDR2 FYNNEI. The V and J ends lost 2 bases and 6 bases respectively, with 13 bases between them. The CDR3 sequence: CASSEKAGKAGELFF. CDR3 DNA sequence: TGTGCCAGCAGTGAAAAGGCAGGGAAGGCCGGGGAGCTGTTTTTT.

This clone was seen more than once but under ten times. The chain links TRBV13 to TRBJ1-1; D may be TRBD1 (5 bases). The CDR3 totals 13 residues. Per germline, CDR1 PRHDT and CDR2 FYEKMQ (reference sequence). V dropped 5 bases and J dropped 4 bases, with 11 bases sitting between them. CDR3 sequence reads: CASSPAQGTEAFF. The CDR3 nucleotides read TGTGCCAGCAGCCCAGCCCAGGGCACTGAAGCTTTCTTT.

The rearrangement uses TRBV13 and TRBJ1-1, with D perhaps TRBD1 (6 bases). CDR3 size: 14 residues. CDR1 is PRHDT and CDR2 is FYEKMQ in the germline V gene (reference sequence). Trimming shortened V by 5 bases and J by 0 bases, and 10 bases separated the two germline ends. CDR3 sequence (DNA): TGTGCCAGCAGCGGCCGGGACATGAACACTGAAGCTTTCTTT. Encoded protein: CASSGRDMNTEAFF.

The chain employs TRBV19 and TRBJ1-5; D unclear. The CDR3 totals 16 residues. V lost 5 bases and J lost 4, with 18 bases in between. Germline CDR1 LNHDA, CDR2 SQIVND (reference sequence). Written as DNA, the CDR3 is TGTGCCAGTAGTTTCGGACCGGCGGGATTGAATCAGCCCCAGCATTTT. Its protein is CASSFGPAGLNQPQHF.

With regard to this clone: Germline and junction disagree at one end, which may indicate a read error. For the CDR3, the DNA is TGTGCCAGCAGTTCGAAAGGACAGGGAATTTTC. Translation: CASSSKGQGIF. J is TRBJ2-7 and V is TRBV7-3; TRBD1 aligns across 8 bases. The CDR3 runs to 11 residues. Germline assignment: CDR1 SGHTA and CDR2 FQGTGA.

V is TRBV19 and J is TRBJ2-5, with D possibly matching TRBD1 (6 bases). The CDR3 spans 15 residues. Germline CDR1 LNHDA, CDR2 SQIVND (reference sequence). The V end lost 6 bases, the J end lost 2 bases, and 16 bases lay between the germline ends. The CDR3 bases are TGTGCCAGTAGCCCCGGGACAACAGAACAAGAGACCCAGTACTTC. Translating it yields CASSPGTTEQETQYF.

This rearrangement joins TRBV5-1 to TRBJ2-3, with a possible D match to TRBD1 (5 bases). CDR3 length: 17 amino acids. Germline loops: CDR1 SGHRS, CDR2 YFSETQ. V shed 0 bases and J shed 2 bases, with 16 bases lying between them. The CDR3 DNA sequence: TGCGCCAGCAGCTTGGATTGGCAGGGTCGCCCCACAGATACGCAGTATTTT. Translation: CASSLDWQGRPTDTQYF.

This clone has only a few counts. This sequence joins TRBV29-1 and TRBJ2-1, with D uncertain. V gave up 3 bases and J gave up 7 bases, with 7 bases separating them. The germline V gene has CDR1 SQVTM and CDR2 ANQGSEA. The CDR3 sequence is 11 residues long. The CDR3 DNA sequence: TGCAGCGTTGAGGGCAGTAATGAGCAGTTCTTC. Translation: CSVEGSNEQFF.

The chain combines TRBV6-6 with TRBJ1-1; D remains unclear. The CDR3 totals 15 residues. V was trimmed by 2 bases and J by 3 bases, leaving 13 bases between them. Germline CDR1 is MNHNY and CDR2 is SVGAGI (reference sequence). CDR3 sequence: CASSYREGIYTEAFF. The DNA of the CDR3 is TGTGCCAGCAGTTACCGGGAGGGCATTTACACTGAAGCTTTCTTT.

This clone has more than one count but fewer than ten. CDR3 in amino acids: CASSQEGGTEAFF. The CDR3 nucleotides read TGTGCCAGCAGCCAAGAAGGGGGCACTGAAGCTTTCTTT. This chain uses TRBV4-2 with TRBJ1-1; possibly TRBD1 for D (6 bases). With 0 bases removed from V and 4 bases from J, the gap between germline ends came to 6 bases. In germline, CDR1 is LGHNA, CDR2 YNFKEQ. This CDR3 is 13 amino acids long.

The chain is built from TRBV18 and TRBJ1-1; 9 bases are a match to TRBD1. CDR1 KGHSH and CDR2 LQKENI come from the germline V gene. The CDR3 runs 14 residues. V gave up 4 bases and J gave up 5 bases; unmatched junction bases: 5. The CDR3 loop is CASSQGQGITEAFF. In DNA, the CDR3 is TGTGCCAGCTCACAGGGACAGGGAATAACTGAAGCTTTCTTT.

Only a few counts were recorded for this clone. This rearrangement joins TRBV9 to TRBJ2-3; 15 bases line up with TRBD2. The V gene's germline CDR1 is SGDLS and CDR2 YYNGEE. V lost 0 bases to trimming and J lost 5 bases; unmatched junction nucleotides: 4. This CDR3 contains 17 residues. CDR3 bases: TGTGCCAGCAGCGTAGGGACTAGCGGGGGGGCGTTAGATACGCAGTATTTT. The encoded protein is CASSVGTSGGALDTQYF. The variable domain in full, completed from reference TRBV9 and TRBJ2-3, reads DSGVTQTPKHLITATGQRVTLRCSPRSGDLSVYWYQQSLDQGLQFLIQYYNGEERAKGNILERFSAQQFPDLHSELNLSSLELGDSALYFCASSVGTSGGALDTQYFGPGTRLTVL.

This clone occurred a few times. This sequence joins TRBV28 and TRBJ2-7; D possibly corresponds to TRBD1 (6 bases). CDR1 and CDR2 (germline): MDHEN, SYDVKM. There are 15 residues in the CDR3. Trimming removed 6 bases from V and 0 bases from J, with 15 bases in between. CDR3: CASSPPTGNSYEQYF. The CDR3 DNA sequence: TGTGCCAGCAGCCCCCCGACAGGAAACTCCTACGAGCAGTACTTC.

The chain links TRBV5-5 to TRBJ1-6, with 7 bases fitting TRBD1. With V trimmed by 2 bases and J by 10 bases, 9 bases remained unmatched. Germline V gives CDR1 SGHKS, CDR2 YYEKEE (reference sequence). This CDR3 spans 15 amino acids. The CDR3: CASSFYQGQASPLHF. CDR3 bases: TGTGCCAGCAGCTTCTACCAAGGACAGGCATCACCCCTCCACTTT.

This clone was observed once. The chain links TRBV6-6 to TRBJ2-2, with 11 bases matching TRBD2. In germline, CDR1 is MNHNY, CDR2 SVGAGI (reference sequence). The V gene end was trimmed by 7 bases and the J gene end by 7 bases; junction bases not matched to a gene: 11. This CDR3 has 16 residues. The CDR3 DNA reads as TGTGCCAGCACAACTAGCGGGGGATTTCGTGGCGGGGAGCTGTTTTTT. As protein: CASTTSGGFRGGELFF.